The clone carrying this T cell receptor beta chain was detected many times. Its antigen is unidentified. As to time point: pre-sensitization, week 0. Indicated treatment: therapeutic diphenylcyclopropenone sensitization with weekly scalp DPC. Blood sampling occurred before each patch-test application. Total RNA was isolated from whole blood that had not been fractionated. The library labeled individual cDNA molecules by adding unique molecular identifiers to them. TCRdb independently ran MiXCR on the RACE reads; one entry per CDR3 protein. The table includes about 98,000 distinct CDR3 sequences, 11% detected once. The record originates from a study of human T cells and chemical hapten exposure. The V and J ends lost 2 bases and 14 bases, in that order; junction bases with no gene match: 24. Germline V gives CDR1 MNHNY, CDR2 SVGAGI (reference sequence). This CDR3 spans 19 amino acids. Overall study findings and caveats: The number of TCRs over 1 in 1000 frequency stayed unchanged after DPC.

The TCR was taken from a woman in her fifties or sixties with alopecia areata. Some clones in this sample may be carry-over from other donors' samples. The input for sequencing was whole blood, taken in connection with sensitization to the hapten diphenylcyclopropenone (DPC). This chain uses TRBV6-6 with TRBJ1-6; TRBD1 aligns across 7 bases. CDR3 loop: CASSYVTGPDFVRTGALHF. The CDR3 nucleotides are TGTGCCAGCAGTTACGTGACAGGGCCTGATTTCGTCCGCACTGGGGCCCTCCACTTT.